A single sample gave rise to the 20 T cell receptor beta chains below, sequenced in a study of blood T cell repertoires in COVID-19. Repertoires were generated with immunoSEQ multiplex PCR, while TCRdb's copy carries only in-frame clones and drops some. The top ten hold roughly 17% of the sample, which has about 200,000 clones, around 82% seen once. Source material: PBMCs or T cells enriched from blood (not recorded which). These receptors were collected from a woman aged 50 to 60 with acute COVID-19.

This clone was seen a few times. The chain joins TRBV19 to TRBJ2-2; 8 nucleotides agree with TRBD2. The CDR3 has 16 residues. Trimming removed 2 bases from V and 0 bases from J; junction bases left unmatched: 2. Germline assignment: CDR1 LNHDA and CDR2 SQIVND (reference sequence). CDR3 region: CASSIRAGANTGELFF. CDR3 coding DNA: TGTGCCAGTAGTATACGAGCGGGGGCGAACACCGGGGAGCTGTTTTTT.

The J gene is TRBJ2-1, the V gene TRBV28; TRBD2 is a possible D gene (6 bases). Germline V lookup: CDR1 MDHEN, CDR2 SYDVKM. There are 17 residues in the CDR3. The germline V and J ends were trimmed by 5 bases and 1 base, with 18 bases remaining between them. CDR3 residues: CASSTTPGRGSYNEQFF. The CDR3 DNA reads TGTGCCAGCAGTACCACCCCGGGACGGGGGTCCTACAATGAGCAGTTCTTC.

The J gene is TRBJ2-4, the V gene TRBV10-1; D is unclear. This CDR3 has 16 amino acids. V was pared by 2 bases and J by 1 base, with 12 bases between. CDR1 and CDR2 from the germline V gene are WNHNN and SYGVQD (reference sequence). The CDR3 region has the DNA TGCGCCAGCAGTGAGGGAATAGCTGGTGCCAAAAACATTCAGTACTTC. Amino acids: CASSEGIAGAKNIQYF.

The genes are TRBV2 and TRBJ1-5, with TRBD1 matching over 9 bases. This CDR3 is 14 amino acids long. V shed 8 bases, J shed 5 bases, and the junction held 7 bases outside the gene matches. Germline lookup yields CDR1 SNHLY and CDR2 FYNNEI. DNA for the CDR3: TGTGCCAGCGGGGACAGGGTGGGTTATCAGCCCCAGCATTTT. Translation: CASGDRVGYQPQHF.

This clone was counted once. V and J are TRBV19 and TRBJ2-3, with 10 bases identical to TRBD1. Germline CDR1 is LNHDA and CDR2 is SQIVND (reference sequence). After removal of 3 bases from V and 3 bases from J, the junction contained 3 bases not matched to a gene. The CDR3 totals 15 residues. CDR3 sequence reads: CASSIQGQGTDTQYF. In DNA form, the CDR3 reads TGTGCCAGTAGTATTCAGGGACAGGGGACAGATACGCAGTATTTT.

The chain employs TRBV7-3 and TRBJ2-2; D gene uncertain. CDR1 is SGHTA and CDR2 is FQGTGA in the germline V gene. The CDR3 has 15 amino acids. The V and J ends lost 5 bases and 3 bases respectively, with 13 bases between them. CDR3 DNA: TGTGCCAGCAGCCCCGCTATCGTGGACACCGGGGAGCTGTTTTTT. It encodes CASSPAIVDTGELFF. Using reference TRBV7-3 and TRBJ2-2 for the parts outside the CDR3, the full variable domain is GAGVSQTPSNKVTEKGKYVELRCDPISGHTALYWYRQSLGQGPEFLIYFQGTGAADDSGLPNDRFFAVRPEGSVSTLKIQRTERGDSAVYLCASSPAIVDTGELFFGEGSRLTVL.

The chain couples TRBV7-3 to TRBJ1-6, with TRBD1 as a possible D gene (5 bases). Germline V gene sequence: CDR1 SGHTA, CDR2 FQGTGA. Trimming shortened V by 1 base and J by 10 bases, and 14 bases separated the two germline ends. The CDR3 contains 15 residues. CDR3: CASSLMGGVRSPLHF. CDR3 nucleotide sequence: TGTGCCAGCAGCTTAATGGGGGGGGTCCGGTCACCCCTCCACTTT.

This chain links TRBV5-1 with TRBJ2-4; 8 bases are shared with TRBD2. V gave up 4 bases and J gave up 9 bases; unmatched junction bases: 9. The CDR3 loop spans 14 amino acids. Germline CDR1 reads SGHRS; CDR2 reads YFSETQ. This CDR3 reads CASSPGAGEAIQYF. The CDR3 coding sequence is TGCGCCAGCAGCCCTGGAGCGGGGGAGGCCATTCAGTACTTC. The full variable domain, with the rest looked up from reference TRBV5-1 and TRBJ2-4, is KAGVTQTPRYLIKTRGQQVTLSCSPISGHRSVSWYQQTPGQGLQFLFEYFSETQRNKGNFPGRFSGRQFSNSRSEMNVSTLELGDSALYLCASSPGAGEAIQYFGAGTRLSVL.

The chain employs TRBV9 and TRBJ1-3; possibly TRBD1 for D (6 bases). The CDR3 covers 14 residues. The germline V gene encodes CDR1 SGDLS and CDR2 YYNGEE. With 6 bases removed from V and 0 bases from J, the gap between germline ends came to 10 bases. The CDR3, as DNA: TGTGCCAGCACGGACAGAAACTCTGGAAACACCATATATTTT. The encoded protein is CASTDRNSGNTIYF. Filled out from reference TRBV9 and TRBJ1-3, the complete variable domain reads DSGVTQTPKHLITATGQRVTLRCSPRSGDLSVYWYQQSLDQGLQFLIQYYNGEERAKGNILERFSAQQFPDLHSELNLSSLELGDSALYFCASTDRNSGNTIYFGEGSWLTVV.

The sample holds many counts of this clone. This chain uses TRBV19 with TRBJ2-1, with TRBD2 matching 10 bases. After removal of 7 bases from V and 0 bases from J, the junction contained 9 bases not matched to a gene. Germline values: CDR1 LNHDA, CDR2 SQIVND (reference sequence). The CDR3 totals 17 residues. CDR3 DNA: TGTGCCAGTAATAGCGGGGGGTCGGGGGACTCCTACAATGAGCAGTTCTTC. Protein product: CASNSGGSGDSYNEQFF.

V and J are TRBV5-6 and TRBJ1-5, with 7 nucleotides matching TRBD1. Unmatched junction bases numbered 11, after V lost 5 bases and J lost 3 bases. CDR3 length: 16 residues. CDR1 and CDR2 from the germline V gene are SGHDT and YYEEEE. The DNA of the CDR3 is TGTGCCAGCAGGAGAGACAGGGTGAGGGCCAATCAGCCCCAGCATTTT. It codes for CASRRDRVRANQPQHF.

This chain's CDR3 is CAISGTGGSYEQYV. For the CDR3, the DNA is TGTGCCATCAGCGGGACAGGGGGCTCCTACGAGCAGTACGTC. The chain employs TRBV10-3 and TRBJ2-7; 11 positions agree with TRBD1. The CDR3 is 14 residues long. Germline values: CDR1 ENHRY, CDR2 SYGVKD. Trimming took 6 bases from V and 0 from J; bases not matched to a gene: 1.

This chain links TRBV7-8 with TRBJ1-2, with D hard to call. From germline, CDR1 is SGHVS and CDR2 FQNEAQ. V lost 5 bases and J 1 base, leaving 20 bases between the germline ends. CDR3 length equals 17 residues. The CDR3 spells CASSPLRMRIGNYGYTF. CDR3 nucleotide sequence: TGTGCCAGCAGCCCCCTAAGAATGAGGATTGGTAACTATGGCTACACCTTC.

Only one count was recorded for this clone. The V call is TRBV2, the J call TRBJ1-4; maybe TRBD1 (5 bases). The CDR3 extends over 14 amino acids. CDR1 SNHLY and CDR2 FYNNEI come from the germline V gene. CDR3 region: CGTRGGTTNEKLFF. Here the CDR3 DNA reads TGTGGCACTCGGGGAGGGACGACTAATGAAAAACTGTTTTTT.

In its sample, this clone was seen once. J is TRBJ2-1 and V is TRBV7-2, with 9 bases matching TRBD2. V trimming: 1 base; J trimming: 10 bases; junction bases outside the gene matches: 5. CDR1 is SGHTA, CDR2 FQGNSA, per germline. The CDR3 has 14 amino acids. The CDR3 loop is CASSLESLAGEQFF. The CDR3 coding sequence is TGTGCCAGCAGCTTAGAATCCCTAGCGGGGGAGCAGTTCTTC.

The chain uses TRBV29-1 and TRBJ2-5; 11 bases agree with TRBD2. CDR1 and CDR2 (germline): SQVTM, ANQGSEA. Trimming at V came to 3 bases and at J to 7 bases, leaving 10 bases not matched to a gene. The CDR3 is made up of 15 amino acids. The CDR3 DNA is TGCAGCGTTGATAGCCTAGCGGGGGGCTCGGGGACCCAGTACTTC. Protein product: CSVDSLAGGSGTQYF.

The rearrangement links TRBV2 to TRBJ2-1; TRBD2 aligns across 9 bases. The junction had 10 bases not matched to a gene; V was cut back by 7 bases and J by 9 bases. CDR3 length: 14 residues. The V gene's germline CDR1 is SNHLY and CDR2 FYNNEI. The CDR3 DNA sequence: TGTGCCAGCACGAGAGGCGGGGGGGCCGGTGAGCAGTTCTTC. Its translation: CASTRGGGAGEQFF.

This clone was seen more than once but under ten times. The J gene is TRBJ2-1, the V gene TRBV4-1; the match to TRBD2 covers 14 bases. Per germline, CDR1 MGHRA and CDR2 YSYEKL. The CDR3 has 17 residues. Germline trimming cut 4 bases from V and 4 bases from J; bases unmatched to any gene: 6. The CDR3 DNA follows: TGCGCCAGCAGCCTGACTAGCGGGGGGGCCGGTTACAATGAGCAGTTCTTC. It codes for CASSLTSGGAGYNEQFF.

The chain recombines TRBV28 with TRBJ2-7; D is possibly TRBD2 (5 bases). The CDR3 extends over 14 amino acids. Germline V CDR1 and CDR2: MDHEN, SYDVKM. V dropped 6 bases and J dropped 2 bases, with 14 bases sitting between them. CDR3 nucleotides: TGTGCCAGCAGATCAAGAGGGCAACCCTACGAGCAGTACGTC. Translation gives CASRSRGQPYEQYV.

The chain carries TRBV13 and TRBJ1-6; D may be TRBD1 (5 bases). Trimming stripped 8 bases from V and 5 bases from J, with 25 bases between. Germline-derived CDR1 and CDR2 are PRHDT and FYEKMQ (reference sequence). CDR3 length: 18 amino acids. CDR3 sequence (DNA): TGTGCCAGCGGAACAGGCTGGATCGGACCCTGGGATAATTCACCCCTCCACTTT. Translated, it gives CASGTGWIGPWDNSPLHF.